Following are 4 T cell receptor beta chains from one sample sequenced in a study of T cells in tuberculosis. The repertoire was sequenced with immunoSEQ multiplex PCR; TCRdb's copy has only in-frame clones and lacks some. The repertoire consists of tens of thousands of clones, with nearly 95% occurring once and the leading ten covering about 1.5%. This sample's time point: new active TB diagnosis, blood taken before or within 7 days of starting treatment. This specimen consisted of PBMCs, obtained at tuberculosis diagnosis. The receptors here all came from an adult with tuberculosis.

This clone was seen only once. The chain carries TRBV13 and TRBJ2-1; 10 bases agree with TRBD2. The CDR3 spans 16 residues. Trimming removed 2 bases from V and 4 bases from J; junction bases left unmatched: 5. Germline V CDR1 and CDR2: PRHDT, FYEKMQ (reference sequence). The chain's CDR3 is CASSLNVLAGYNEQFF. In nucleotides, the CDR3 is TGTGCCAGCAGCTTAAACGTACTAGCGGGGTACAATGAGCAGTTCTTC.

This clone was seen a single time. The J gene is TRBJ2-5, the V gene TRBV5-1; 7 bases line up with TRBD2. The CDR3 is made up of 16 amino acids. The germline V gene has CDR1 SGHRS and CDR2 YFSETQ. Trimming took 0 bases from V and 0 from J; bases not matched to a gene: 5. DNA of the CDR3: TGCGCCAGCAGCTTGGGTAGCGGGCTATACCAAGAGACCCAGTACTTC. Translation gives CASSLGSGLYQETQYF.

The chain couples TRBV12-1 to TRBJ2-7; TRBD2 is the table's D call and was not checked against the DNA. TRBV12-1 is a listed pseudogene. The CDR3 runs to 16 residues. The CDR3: CASSFDLLAAVHEQYF. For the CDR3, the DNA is TGTGCCAGCAGCTTTGATCTACTAGCGGCTGTCCACGAGCAGTACTTC.

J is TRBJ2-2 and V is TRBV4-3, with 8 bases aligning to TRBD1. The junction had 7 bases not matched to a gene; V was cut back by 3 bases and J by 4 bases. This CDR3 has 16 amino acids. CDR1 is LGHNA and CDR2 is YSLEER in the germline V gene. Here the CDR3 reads CASSHGTGPLTGELFF. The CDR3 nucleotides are TGCGCCAGCAGCCACGGGACAGGCCCCCTCACCGGGGAGCTGTTTTTT.